The rows below give T cell receptor beta chains drawn from one sample of a study of OX40 agonist ivuxolimab in advanced cancers. The repertoire was sequenced with immunoSEQ multiplex PCR; TCRdb's copy has only in-frame clones and lacks some. Of 60,000 to 100,000 clones listed, 94% are singletons. The specimen comprised CD4+ or CD8+ T cells sorted from blood, sampled in a trial of the OX40 agonist ivuxolimab. Source of these receptors: an adult with an advanced solid tumor such as melanoma, head and neck, liver or kidney cancer. The CDR3 runs from the conserved cysteine through the conserved F or W. Fields, in order: D gene, clone size, J gene, V gene, CDR3 protein, CDR3 DNA. A D gene is named only where the DNA matches it firmly. Only some rows state a clone size, as once, few, many or a class for expanded clones.

D gene: NA
clone size: NA
J gene: TRBJ2-5
V gene: TRBV27
CDR3 protein: CASSSLGQMETQYF
CDR3 DNA: TGTGCCAGCAGTTCCCTTGGACAGATGGAGACCCAGTACTTC

D gene: NA
clone size: NA
J gene: TRBJ2-7
V gene: TRBV28
CDR3 protein: CASSLGQPYEQYF
CDR3 DNA: TGTGCCAGCAGTTTGGGGCAGCCCTACGAGCAGTACTTC

D gene: NA
clone size: once
J gene: TRBJ1-1
V gene: TRBV5-5
CDR3 protein: CASSLALWVNTEAFF
CDR3 DNA: TGTGCCAGCAGCTTGGCCCTGTGGGTTAACACTGAAGCTTTCTTT

D gene: NA
clone size: once
J gene: TRBJ1-1
V gene: TRBV27
CDR3 protein: CASSYGGPRGEAFF
CDR3 DNA: TGTGCCAGCAGTTATGGGGGCCCCCGAGGTGAAGCCTTCTTT

D gene: NA
clone size: NA
J gene: TRBJ1-5
V gene: TRBV27
CDR3 protein: CASSSLVGSINQPQHF
CDR3 DNA: TGTGCCAGCAGTTCGCTCGTGGGGAGTATCAATCAGCCCCAGCATTTT

D gene: NA
clone size: NA
J gene: TRBJ1-1
V gene: TRBV5-1
CDR3 protein: CASSATGDGTEAFF
CDR3 DNA: TGCGCCAGCTCCGCGACTGGAGACGGGACTGAAGCTTTCTTT

D gene: NA
clone size: once
J gene: TRBJ2-1
V gene: TRBV7-9
CDR3 protein: CASSSSRGGPGDEQFF
CDR3 DNA: TGTGCCAGCAGCTCATCAAGGGGGGGGCCTGGAGATGAGCAGTTCTTC

D gene: NA
clone size: NA
J gene: TRBJ1-1
V gene: TRBV7-9
CDR3 protein: CASSLRGRDTEAFF
CDR3 DNA: TGTGCCAGCAGCTTACGGGGGAGGGACACTGAAGCTTTCTTT

D gene: NA
clone size: NA
J gene: TRBJ2-5
V gene: TRBV2
CDR3 protein: CATLRGRMWEETQYF
CDR3 DNA: TGTGCCACCCTACGGGGCCGCATGTGGGAAGAGACCCAGTACTTC

D gene: TRBD1
clone size: NA
J gene: TRBJ1-2
V gene: TRBV6-1
CDR3 protein: CASSEVGWDRATNYGYTF
CDR3 DNA: TGTGCCAGCAGTGAAGTAGGGTGGGACAGGGCAACTAACTATGGCTACACCTTC

D gene: NA
clone size: NA
J gene: TRBJ1-2
V gene: TRBV19
CDR3 protein: CASSIAPGAPGGYTF
CDR3 DNA: TGTGCCAGTAGTATTGCCCCGGGGGCGCCGGGCGGCTACACCTTC

D gene: NA
clone size: NA
J gene: TRBJ2-3
V gene: TRBV9
CDR3 protein: CASSTTSGGAPTNTQYF
CDR3 DNA: TGTGCCAGCAGCACAACTTCTGGGGGGGCGCCCACGAATACGCAGTATTTT

D gene: NA
clone size: NA
J gene: TRBJ1-1
V gene: TRBV5-8
CDR3 protein: CASSGPGGTEAFF
CDR3 DNA: TGTGCCAGCAGCGGGCCCGGAGGGACTGAAGCTTTCTTT

D gene: TRBD1
clone size: NA
J gene: TRBJ1-6
V gene: TRBV7-9
CDR3 protein: CASSLGPGQGRQVYSPLHF
CDR3 DNA: TGTGCCAGCAGCTTAGGCCCGGGACAGGGGAGGCAAGTTTATTCACCCCTCCACTTT

D gene: NA
clone size: NA
J gene: TRBJ2-7
V gene: TRBV4-1
CDR3 protein: CASSGVDASSYEQYF
CDR3 DNA: TGCGCCAGCAGCGGGGTGGACGCCAGCTCCTACGAGCAGTACTTC

D gene: NA
clone size: few
J gene: TRBJ2-7
V gene: TRBV19
CDR3 protein: CASIAYEQYF
CDR3 DNA: TGTGCCAGTATAGCTTACGAGCAGTACTTC

D gene: NA
clone size: NA
J gene: TRBJ1-5
V gene: TRBV6-4
CDR3 protein: CASSEGSNQPQHF
CDR3 DNA: TGTGCCAGCAGTGAGGGTAGCAATCAGCCCCAGCATTTT

D gene: TRBD2
clone size: once
J gene: TRBJ2-5
V gene: TRBV2
CDR3 protein: CASSGLAGRKETQYF
CDR3 DNA: TGTGCCAGCAGCGGACTAGCGGGCCGTAAAGAGACCCAGTACTTC

D gene: TRBD2
clone size: NA
J gene: TRBJ2-1
V gene: TRBV9
CDR3 protein: CASSNGLAGGSEQFF
CDR3 DNA: TGTGCCAGCAGCAACGGACTAGCGGGAGGAAGTGAGCAGTTCTTC

D gene: TRBD1
clone size: few
J gene: TRBJ1-1
V gene: TRBV13
CDR3 protein: CASSTAGQGDTEAFF
CDR3 DNA: TGTGCCAGCAGCACCGCGGGACAGGGGGACACTGAAGCTTTCTTT

D gene: NA
clone size: NA
J gene: TRBJ1-2
V gene: TRBV7-2
CDR3 protein: CASSLSGGGDMGYTF
CDR3 DNA: TGTGCCAGCAGCTTATCCGGAGGGGGTGATATGGGCTACACCTTC

D gene: NA
clone size: NA
J gene: TRBJ1-2
V gene: TRBV2
CDR3 protein: CASSASDEGYTF
CDR3 DNA: TGTGCCAGCAGTGCGTCCGACGAGGGCTACACCTTC

D gene: NA
clone size: NA
J gene: TRBJ2-1
V gene: TRBV29-1
CDR3 protein: CSVDQGSNEQFF
CDR3 DNA: TGCAGCGTTGATCAGGGGAGCAATGAGCAGTTCTTC

D gene: NA
clone size: NA
J gene: TRBJ2-7
V gene: TRBV4-1
CDR3 protein: CASTPRASFSYEQYF
CDR3 DNA: TGCGCCAGCACCCCTCGGGCCTCTTTCTCCTACGAGCAGTACTTC

D gene: NA
clone size: NA
J gene: TRBJ2-7
V gene: TRBV4-1
CDR3 protein: CASSQDFGPLSYEQYF
CDR3 DNA: TGCGCCAGCAGCCAAGACTTCGGGCCTCTCTCCTACGAGCAGTACTTC

D gene: NA
clone size: NA
J gene: TRBJ1-4
V gene: TRBV28
CDR3 protein: CASSYRIGEKLFF
CDR3 DNA: TGTGCCAGCAGTTACAGGATAGGTGAAAAACTGTTTTTT

D gene: TRBD1
clone size: once
J gene: TRBJ2-1
V gene: TRBV9
CDR3 protein: CASSVVPGQGYNEQFF
CDR3 DNA: TGTGCCAGCAGCGTAGTCCCGGGACAGGGATACAATGAGCAGTTCTTC

D gene: TRBD1
clone size: NA
J gene: TRBJ1-2
V gene: TRBV5-4
CDR3 protein: CASGLDRVDYGYTF
CDR3 DNA: TGTGCCAGCGGGCTGGACAGGGTCGACTATGGCTACACCTTC

D gene: NA
clone size: NA
J gene: TRBJ2-3
V gene: TRBV5-4
CDR3 protein: CASSLGESTDTQYF
CDR3 DNA: TGTGCCAGCAGCTTGGGGGAGTCGACAGATACGCAGTATTTT

D gene: NA
clone size: NA
J gene: TRBJ1-2
V gene: TRBV5-4
CDR3 protein: CASSEGGQRDGYTF
CDR3 DNA: TGTGCCAGCAGCGAGGGGGGCCAGAGGGATGGCTACACCTTC

D gene: TRBD1
clone size: NA
J gene: TRBJ1-1
V gene: TRBV11-3
CDR3 protein: CASSSSGGGTEAFF
CDR3 DNA: TGTGCCAGCAGCTCCTCAGGGGGGGGAACGGAAGCTTTCTTT

D gene: NA
clone size: NA
J gene: TRBJ2-1
V gene: TRBV19
CDR3 protein: CASTWGTSPSNEQFF
CDR3 DNA: TGTGCCAGTACCTGGGGGACATCCCCATCCAATGAGCAGTTCTTC

D gene: NA
clone size: NA
J gene: TRBJ2-1
V gene: TRBV4-3
CDR3 protein: CASSQDMGRGNEQFF
CDR3 DNA: TGCGCCAGCAGCCAAGATATGGGTCGCGGCAATGAGCAGTTCTTC

D gene: TRBD1
clone size: NA
J gene: TRBJ2-5
V gene: TRBV14
CDR3 protein: CASSITGGRSQETQYF
CDR3 DNA: TGTGCCAGCAGCATAACAGGGGGACGGTCCCAAGAGACCCAGTACTTC

D gene: NA
clone size: NA
J gene: TRBJ2-7
V gene: TRBV14
CDR3 protein: CASSQGRGLGGQYF
CDR3 DNA: TGTGCCAGCAGCCAAGGTCGAGGACTAGGGGGGCAGTACTTC

D gene: NA
clone size: NA
J gene: TRBJ1-5
V gene: TRBV19
CDR3 protein: CASSPSPNQPQHF
CDR3 DNA: TGTGCCAGTAGCCCGTCACCCAATCAGCCCCAGCATTTT

D gene: NA
clone size: few
J gene: TRBJ2-1
V gene: TRBV4-1
CDR3 protein: CASRGNNEQFF
CDR3 DNA: TGCGCCAGCAGAGGGAACAATGAGCAGTTCTTC

D gene: NA
clone size: NA
J gene: TRBJ1-2
V gene: TRBV5-1
CDR3 protein: CASSFGENGGYTF
CDR3 DNA: TGCGCCAGCAGCTTTGGGGAAAACGGGGGCTACACCTTC

D gene: TRBD2
clone size: NA
J gene: TRBJ2-1
V gene: TRBV7-9
CDR3 protein: CASSPTEREPYNEQFF
CDR3 DNA: TGTGCCAGCAGCCCTACCGAGCGGGAGCCATACAATGAGCAGTTCTTC

D gene: NA
clone size: NA
J gene: TRBJ2-3
V gene: TRBV12-2
CDR3 protein: CASRLGVAGNTDTQYF
CDR3 DNA: TGTGCAAGTCGCCTCGGGGTAGCGGGAAACACAGATACGCAGTATTTT

D gene: TRBD1
clone size: NA
J gene: TRBJ2-7
V gene: TRBV9
CDR3 protein: CASSGQGVEQYF
CDR3 DNA: TGTGCCAGCTCGGGACAGGGGGTCGAGCAGTACTTC

D gene: NA
clone size: NA
J gene: TRBJ2-3
V gene: TRBV27
CDR3 protein: CASSLIPTGDFTDTQYF
CDR3 DNA: TGTGCCAGCAGCTTGATACCAACAGGGGACTTCACAGATACGCAGTATTTT

D gene: NA
clone size: NA
J gene: TRBJ1-2
V gene: TRBV6-5
CDR3 protein: CASSYGRAATRYGYTF
CDR3 DNA: TGTGCCAGCAGTTACGGGCGGGCGGCAACCCGCTATGGCTACACCTTC

D gene: NA
clone size: few
J gene: TRBJ1-1
V gene: TRBV27
CDR3 protein: CASRRQNTEAFF
CDR3 DNA: TGTGCCAGCAGGAGACAGAACACTGAAGCTTTCTTT

D gene: NA
clone size: NA
J gene: TRBJ1-1
V gene: TRBV4-1
CDR3 protein: CASSLDPLGNTEAFF
CDR3 DNA: TGCGCCAGCAGCCTTGACCCGCTCGGAAACACTGAAGCTTTCTTT

D gene: TRBD1
clone size: NA
J gene: TRBJ1-6
V gene: TRBV27
CDR3 protein: CASRQGANNSPLHF
CDR3 DNA: TGTGCCAGCCGACAGGGGGCGAATAATTCACCCCTCCACTTT

D gene: TRBD2
clone size: NA
J gene: TRBJ2-1
V gene: TRBV6-1
CDR3 protein: CAISPSGYNEQFF
CDR3 DNA: TGTGCCATCTCCCCTAGCGGCTACAATGAGCAGTTCTTC

D gene: NA
clone size: NA
J gene: TRBJ1-1
V gene: TRBV4-3
CDR3 protein: CASSQTPSPGNTEAFF
CDR3 DNA: TGCGCCAGCAGTCAAACACCCTCCCCAGGGAACACTGAAGCTTTCTTT

D gene: NA
clone size: NA
J gene: TRBJ1-3
V gene: TRBV4-2
CDR3 protein: CASSQASGSPGNTIYF
CDR3 DNA: TGTGCCAGCAGCCAAGCATCAGGGTCCCCTGGAAACACCATATATTTT

D gene: NA
clone size: NA
J gene: TRBJ2-7
V gene: TRBV28
CDR3 protein: CASSLSGEQYF
CDR3 DNA: TGTGCCAGCAGTTTATCAGGCGAGCAGTACTTC

D gene: TRBD2
clone size: NA
J gene: TRBJ2-5
V gene: TRBV5-6
CDR3 protein: CASSHTLAVEETQYF
CDR3 DNA: TGTGCCAGCAGCCACACTCTAGCGGTAGAAGAGACCCAGTACTTC

D gene: NA
clone size: NA
J gene: TRBJ1-4
V gene: TRBV28
CDR3 protein: CASSPRGPMGTNEKLFF
CDR3 DNA: TGTGCCAGCAGTCCTCGGGGCCCTATGGGGACTAATGAAAAACTGTTTTTT

D gene: TRBD1
clone size: NA
J gene: TRBJ1-4
V gene: TRBV5-4
CDR3 protein: CASSLFGTGVGEKLFF
CDR3 DNA: TGTGCCAGCAGCTTGTTTGGGACAGGGGTGGGAGAAAAACTGTTTTTT

D gene: TRBD1
clone size: NA
J gene: TRBJ1-1
V gene: TRBV10-1
CDR3 protein: CASSTGAGTEAFF
CDR3 DNA: TGCGCCAGCAGCACAGGGGCAGGAACTGAAGCTTTCTTT

D gene: NA
clone size: few
J gene: TRBJ1-1
V gene: TRBV9
CDR3 protein: CASSETVAEAFF
CDR3 DNA: TGTGCCAGCAGCGAGACTGTAGCTGAAGCTTTCTTT

D gene: NA
clone size: NA
J gene: TRBJ2-7
V gene: TRBV29-1
CDR3 protein: CSVEGRNYEQYF
CDR3 DNA: TGCAGCGTTGAGGGCAGGAACTACGAGCAGTACTTC

D gene: TRBD1
clone size: NA
J gene: TRBJ2-2
V gene: TRBV11-3
CDR3 protein: CASSTRDRGNTGELFF
CDR3 DNA: TGTGCCAGCAGCACCCGAGACAGGGGGAACACCGGGGAGCTGTTTTTT

D gene: NA
clone size: NA
J gene: TRBJ2-7
V gene: TRBV5-5
CDR3 protein: CASSLWTGTYEQYF
CDR3 DNA: TGTGCCAGCAGCTTGTGGACGGGGACCTACGAGCAGTACTTC

D gene: NA
clone size: NA
J gene: TRBJ2-7
V gene: TRBV12-5
CDR3 protein: CASGFFQGQSSYEQYF
CDR3 DNA: TGTGCTAGTGGTTTTTTCCAGGGGCAGTCATCCTACGAGCAGTACTTC

D gene: NA
clone size: NA
J gene: TRBJ1-1
V gene: TRBV6-5
CDR3 protein: CASSYSPDSLNTEAFF
CDR3 DNA: TGTGCCAGCAGTTACTCCCCGGACAGCCTGAACACTGAAGCTTTCTTT